The rows below give T cell receptor beta chains drawn from one sample of a study of radiotherapy plus CTLA-4 blockade in lung cancer. This table comes from immunoSEQ multiplex PCR, and its TCRdb copy is limited to in-frame clones, with some not included. The sample includes over 60,000 clones, approximately 86% seen only once; the top ten take 0.85% to 0.9%. The material was peripheral blood, obtained from a patient treated with radiotherapy plus ipilimumab. Receptors were obtained from a human donor with non-small cell lung cancer who had stable disease on radiotherapy plus ipilimumab. The conserved cysteine and the conserved F or W are not part of the CDR3 here. Each record gives: V gene, D gene, CDR3 length, CDR3 protein. The D gene is left open where the match is weak.

>TRBV7-2|.|15
ASSAPGGGPGRETQY
>TRBV28|TRBD1|15
ASSPALGQGIPYEQY
>TRBV9|.|12
ASSVEGTVYEQY
>TRBV5-1|.|11
ASSSGTTYEQY
>TRBV11-2|.|12
ASSPGNSGYEQY
>TRBV27|TRBD1|13
ASSSRQGANGELF
>TRBV28|.|10
ASRGTRETQY
>TRBV4-2|.|13
ASSQGNVGDTEAF
>TRBV29-1|TRBD1|12
SGSSTGGFETQY
>TRBV2|TRBD1|13
ASSEQGALPSPLH
>TRBV7-9|.|13
ASGPPGQRNTEAF
>TRBV30|TRBD2|11
AWNRGGPYEQY
>TRBV6-5|.|10
ASSPEFDTQY
>TRBV25-1|.|12
ASSERGRTYEQY
>TRBV20-1|.|8
SAASVEQF
>TRBV5-1|.|14
ASPPRSGRRGNTIY
>TRBV7-2|TRBD1|13
ASSLAGTGNSPLH
>TRBV6-1|.|11
ASRDSRGSEQF
>TRBV5-1|.|13
ASSLDSTGYNEQF
>TRBV5-4|.|13
ASSPPGSVQETQY
>TRBV27|.|12
ASSLSGGRTEAF
>TRBV2|TRBD2|10
ASRGRVGTQY
>TRBV5-1|.|12
ASSPRSENYGYT
>TRBV7-6|.|13
ASSSGGGNTGELF
>TRBV19|TRBD1|12
ASQRDREKGGYT
>TRBV27|.|12
ASSLLGWGRPQH
>TRBV10-3|TRBD1|12
AISESAGGPPLH
>TRBV18|.|13
ASSPPPGGNQPQH
>TRBV19|TRBD2|15
ASSRLAGGTGTDTQY
>TRBV5-1|TRBD1|14
ASSWRTGGVPYEQY
>TRBV5-1|.|13
ASSLEVMKNTEAF
>TRBV2|TRBD1|12
ASSDDRDNNEQF
>TRBV27|.|8
ASGHNEQF
>TRBV28|TRBD1|15
ASSPLFGTGDTGELF
>TRBV5-1|.|15
ASSLSGAGASSETQY
>TRBV13|TRBD2|13
ASSFPSGGANEQF
>TRBV9|TRBD1|17
ASGYQLKRGRGADNEQF
>TRBV30|.|11
AWSLRGTKEAF
>TRBV7-8|TRBD2|17
ASSLVASGGAVAYNEQF
>TRBV11-2|.|12
ASSSGLHVQPQH
>TRBV7-3|.|15
ASSRQQGGRLTDTQY
>TRBV19|.|11
ASQTALNTEAF
>TRBV7-9|.|13
ASRLQVSGANVLT
>TRBV19|.|14
ASSIGQSSGANVLT